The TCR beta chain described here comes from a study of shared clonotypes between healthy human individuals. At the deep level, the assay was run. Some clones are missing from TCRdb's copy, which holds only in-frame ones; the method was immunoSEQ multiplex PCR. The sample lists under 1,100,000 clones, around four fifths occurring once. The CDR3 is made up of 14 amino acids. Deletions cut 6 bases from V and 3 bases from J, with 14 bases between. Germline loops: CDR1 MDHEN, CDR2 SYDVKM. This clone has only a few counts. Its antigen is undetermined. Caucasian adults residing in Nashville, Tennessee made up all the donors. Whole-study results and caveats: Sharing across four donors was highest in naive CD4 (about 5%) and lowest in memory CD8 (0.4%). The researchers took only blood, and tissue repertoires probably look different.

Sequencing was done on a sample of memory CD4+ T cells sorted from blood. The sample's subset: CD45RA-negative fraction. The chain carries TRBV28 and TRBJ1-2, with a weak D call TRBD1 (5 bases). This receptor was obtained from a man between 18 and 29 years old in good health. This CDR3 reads CASSTSRDHYGYTF. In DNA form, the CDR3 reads TGTGCCAGCAGCACCTCGAGGGACCACTATGGCTACACCTTC.